The present TCR beta chain was sequenced within a study of T cell responses to AZD1222 COVID-19 vaccine. The germline CDR1 and CDR2 sequences are LNHNV and YYDKDF (reference sequence). With 1 base removed from V and 2 bases from J, the gap between germline ends came to 9 bases. This CDR3 contains 14 residues. Some clones are missing from TCRdb's copy, which holds only in-frame ones; the method was immunoSEQ multiplex PCR. The top ten clones hold about 1.5% of a sample with around 120,000 clones, 70% to 90% of them seen once. The chain couples TRBV15 to TRBJ2-7; D not certain. Sequencing used peripheral blood, obtained on day 0 of AZD1222 vaccination. The receptor was isolated from an adult in good health. CDR3 sequence reads: CATSRGTYTYEQYF. CDR3 in DNA: TGTGCCACCAGCAGAGGAACGTATACCTACGAGCAGTACTTC.